These 15 T cell receptor beta chains came from one sample sequenced in a study of blood T cell repertoires in COVID-19 (dated by TCRdb to the early 2020s). The protocol used for the library was the immunoSEQ multiplex PCR assay. TCRdb provides this immuneACCESS table in a form limited to in-frame rearrangements. Some clones are lacking; in checked studies, under half of them reflect an unresolved V gene, and why the rest are absent is not known. This sample holds around 340,000 clones; 86% were observed only once. The ten largest clonotypes hold just over 7% of the sample. The sequencing input was peripheral blood. The source of these receptors is a woman in her sixties or seventies with COVID-19, enrolled during active disease.

The rearrangement uses TRBV7-9 and TRBJ2-6, with TRBD1 matching 9 bases. The germline CDR1 and CDR2 sequences are SEHNR and FQNEAQ (reference sequence). This CDR3 spans 18 amino acids. Unmatched junction bases numbered 5, after V lost 2 bases and J lost 0 bases. The CDR3 region is CASSLMGQGVSGANVLTF. CDR3 nucleotide sequence: TGTGCCAGCAGCTTAATGGGACAGGGTGTCTCTGGGGCCAACGTCCTGACTTTC.

The chain recombines TRBV6-5 with TRBJ1-2; TRBD1 matches 8 bases. CDR1 and CDR2 (germline): MNHEY, SVGAGI. CDR3 length: 16 residues. Trimming at V came to 2 bases and at J to 5 bases, leaving 10 bases not matched to a gene. This CDR3 reads CASSYGVQGARYGYTF. The CDR3 DNA sequence: TGTGCCAGCAGTTACGGGGTGCAGGGGGCCCGGTATGGCTACACCTTC.

The rearrangement joins TRBV11-2 to TRBJ2-7; perhaps TRBD1 as D (5 bases). V was cut by 3 bases and J by 1 base, with 7 bases left in between. The CDR3 spans 13 residues. The germline V gene encodes CDR1 SGHAT and CDR2 FQNNGV. CDR3 sequence: CASSFTGSYEQYF. CDR3 DNA: TGTGCCAGCAGCTTCACAGGTTCCTACGAGCAGTACTTC.

The genes are TRBV5-6 and TRBJ1-2; a weak D match, TRBD1 (6 bases). The germline V gene encodes CDR1 SGHDT and CDR2 YYEEEE. Between the trimmed V and J ends, which lost 1 base and 4 bases, there was a span of 17 bases. The CDR3 sequence is 16 residues long. The CDR3 DNA reads TGTGCCAGCAGCTTGCTTGGTAGGGACAAGCCCTATGGCTACACCTTC. It yields the protein CASSLLGRDKPYGYTF.

This chain joins TRBV19 and TRBJ2-2; D may be TRBD2 (5 bases). Germline V CDR1 and CDR2: LNHDA, SQIVND (reference sequence). The CDR3 consists of 15 residues. V was clipped by 7 bases and J by 7 bases, with 19 bases between them. CDR3: CASNWEPRGNGELFF. CDR3 nucleotide sequence: TGTGCCAGTAATTGGGAGCCCCGAGGTAACGGGGAGCTGTTTTTT.

V usage is TRBV5-1 and J usage is TRBJ1-2, with D unresolved. CDR3 length: 14 residues. V shed 0 bases and J shed 3 bases, with 9 bases lying between them. Per germline, CDR1 SGHRS and CDR2 YFSETQ. The CDR3 is CASSLVGGHYGYTF. The CDR3 coding sequence is TGCGCCAGCAGCTTGGTCGGCGGGCACTATGGCTACACCTTC.

This sequence joins TRBV4-3 and TRBJ2-7; TRBD2 aligns across 8 bases. Germline V gene data show CDR1 as LGHNA and CDR2 as YSLEER. CDR3 length: 17 residues. V was pared by 4 bases and J by 0 bases, with 11 bases of the junction left unmatched. Here the CDR3 DNA reads TGCGCCAGCAGCCCGCAACCGGCACTAGCGGCCTCCTACGAGCAGTACTTC. The encoded protein is CASSPQPALAASYEQYF.

This clone has only one observation. The sample holds other DNA sequences that translate to the same CDR3. The rearrangement joins TRBV30 to TRBJ1-2, with 7 positions matching TRBD1. CDR1 and CDR2 from the germline V gene are GTSNPN and SVGIG (reference sequence). Germline trimming cut 2 bases from V and 6 bases from J; bases unmatched to any gene: 9. The CDR3 covers 14 residues. For the CDR3, the DNA is TGTGCCTGGAGTCCACCGGGAACAGGGGATGGCTACACCTTC. Amino acids: CAWSPPGTGDGYTF.

This rearrangement joins TRBV7-9 to TRBJ2-1; 9 bases fit TRBD1. The CDR3 has 15 amino acids. The germline V gene encodes CDR1 SEHNR and CDR2 FQNEAQ (reference sequence). With V trimmed by 2 bases and J by 7 bases, 6 bases remained unmatched. CDR3 DNA: TGTGCCAGCAGCTTATCCCGCGGGACAGGGAATGAGCAGTTCTTC. This gives the protein CASSLSRGTGNEQFF.

The chain couples TRBV3-1 (or the pseudogene TRBV3-2) to TRBJ2-7, with a possible D match to TRBD2 (5 bases). The CDR3 is 16 residues long. The germline gives CDR1 LGHDT, CDR2 YNNKEL (reference sequence). Trimming took 1 base from V and 5 from J, leaving 18 bases between them. The CDR3 sequence: CASSQGGGRAPNEQYF. The DNA of the CDR3 is TGTGCCAGCAGCCAAGGAGGAGGAAGGGCTCCCAACGAGCAGTACTTC.

The chain couples TRBV10-3 to TRBJ2-3; D unresolved. The CDR3 runs 14 residues. CDR1 is ENHRY, CDR2 SYGVKD, per germline. Trimming took off 2 bases at V and 4 bases at J, with 10 bases between the two ends. In nucleotides, the CDR3 is TGTGCCATCAGTGAGGGAGTTATTGCAGATACGCAGTATTTT. Protein product: CAISEGVIADTQYF.

The chain has TRBV10-2 and TRBJ1-2; tentatively, D is TRBD1 (5 bases). This CDR3 contains 13 residues. CDR1 and CDR2 (germline): WSHSY, SAAADI. V lost 8 bases and J lost 5, with 15 bases in between. This chain's CDR3 is CASQRSGEYGYTF. The CDR3 DNA follows: TGCGCCAGCCAGCGGTCGGGGGAATATGGCTACACCTTC.

This sequence joins TRBV19 and TRBJ1-5; possible D gene TRBD1, 6 bases. V was cut by 2 bases and J by 1 base, with 9 bases left in between. Germline CDR1 and CDR2: LNHDA and SQIVND (reference sequence). The CDR3 extends over 15 amino acids. The CDR3 DNA reads TGTGCCAGTAGTATACGGGGGGCCAGCAATCAGCCCCAGCATTTT. Its protein product is CASSIRGASNQPQHF. The whole variable domain, filled in from reference TRBV19 and TRBJ1-5, reads DGGITQSPKYLFRKEGQNVTLSCEQNLNHDAMYWYRQDPGQGLRLIYYSQIVNDFQKGDIAEGYSVSREKKESFPLTVTSAQKNPTAFYLCASSIRGASNQPQHFGDGTRLSIL.

The chain uses TRBV11-1 and TRBJ2-1; 8 nucleotides match TRBD1. The CDR3 extends over 15 amino acids. Germline V lookup: CDR1 SGHAT, CDR2 FQDESV (reference sequence). The junction had 6 bases not matched to a gene; V was cut back by 4 bases and J by 4 bases. Here the CDR3 reads CASSSDRGVYNEQFF. The CDR3 DNA is TGTGCCAGCAGCTCCGACAGGGGCGTATACAATGAGCAGTTCTTC.

V and J are TRBV27 and TRBJ1-1, with 10 nucleotides matching TRBD1. The CDR3 runs to 16 residues. Germline loops: CDR1 MNHEY, CDR2 SMNVEV (reference sequence). Trimming cost V 2 bases and J 2 bases; bases outside gene matches: 5. The CDR3 DNA reads as TGTGCCAGCAGTTTAGACAGGGGGCTTCTAAACACTGAAGCTTTCTTT. Translated: CASSLDRGLLNTEAFF.